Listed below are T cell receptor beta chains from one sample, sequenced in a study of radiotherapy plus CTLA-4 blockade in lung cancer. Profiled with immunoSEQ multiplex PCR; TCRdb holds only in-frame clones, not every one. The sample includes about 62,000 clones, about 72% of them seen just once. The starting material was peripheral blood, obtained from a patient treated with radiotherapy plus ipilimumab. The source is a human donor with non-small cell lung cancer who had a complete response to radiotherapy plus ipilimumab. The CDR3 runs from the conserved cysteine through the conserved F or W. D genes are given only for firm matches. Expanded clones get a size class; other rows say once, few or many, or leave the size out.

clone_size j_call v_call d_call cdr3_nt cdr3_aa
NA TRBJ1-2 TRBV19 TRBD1 TGTGCCAGTAGTGTCTCCGGGACAGGGCACTATGGCTACACCTTC CASSVSGTGHYGYTF
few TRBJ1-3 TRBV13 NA TGTGCCAGCAGCTTCGGTGCGGCGAAGAACACCATATATTTT CASSFGAAKNTIYF
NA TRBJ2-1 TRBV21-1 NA TGTGCCAGCAGCAAAAGTCCGGGGGGCTCCTACAATGAGCAGTTCTTC CASSKSPGGSYNEQFF
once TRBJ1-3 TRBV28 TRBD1 TGTGCCAGCAGTACGGGACAGGTCCTCCTCTCTGGAAACACCATATATTTT CASSTGQVLLSGNTIYF
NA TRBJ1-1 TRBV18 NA TGTGCCAGCTCACCGAGATCAATTATGGTCCTGAACACTGAAGCTTTCTTT CASSPRSIMVLNTEAFF
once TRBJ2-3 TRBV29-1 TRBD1 TGCAGCGTTGAAGGACAGACAGGGAACTGGTGCTTCGGATCTATTTCACCCCCAGATACGCAGTATTTT CSVEGQTGNWCFGSISPPDTQYF
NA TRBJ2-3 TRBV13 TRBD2 TGTGCCAGCAGCTTGACTAGCGGGACCAGCACAGATACGCAGTATTTT CASSLTSGTSTDTQYF
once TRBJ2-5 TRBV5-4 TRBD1 TGTGCCAGCAGCAGGGACAGGGGATTGGGGCAAGAGACCCAGTACTTC CASSRDRGLGQETQYF
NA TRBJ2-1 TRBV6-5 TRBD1 TGTGCCAGCGGCCCGGACAGGGTCAATGAGCAGTTCTTC CASGPDRVNEQFF
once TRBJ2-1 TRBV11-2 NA TGTGCCAGCAGGCAAGCAAATGAGCAGTTCTTC CASRQANEQFF
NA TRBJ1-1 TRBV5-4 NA TGTGCCAGCAGCTTGGCGGGGGGGGGCACTGAAGCTTTCTTT CASSLAGGGTEAFF
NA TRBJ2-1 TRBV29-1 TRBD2 TGCAGCGTCACAGGGGGTACTAGCGGGATTAATGAGCAGTTCTTC CSVTGGTSGINEQFF
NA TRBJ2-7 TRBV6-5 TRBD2 TGTGCCAGCAGTTACTCTGGACTAGTAATCTACGAGCAGTACTTC CASSYSGLVIYEQYF
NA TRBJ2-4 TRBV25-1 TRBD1 TGTGCCAGCAGTGCACGAGGGACAGGGATGGCCAAAAACATTCAGTACTTC CASSARGTGMAKNIQYF
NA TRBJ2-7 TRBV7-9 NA TGTGCCAGCAGCTTTGACAGCCACGACGAGCAGTACTTC CASSFDSHDEQYF
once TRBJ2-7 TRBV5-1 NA TGCGCCAGCAGCTTCTATGAAGGGCCTGACCGGGGGGAGCAGTACTTC CASSFYEGPDRGEQYF
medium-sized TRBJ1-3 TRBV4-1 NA TGCGCCAGCAGCCAGACAGTTTTCTCTGGAAACACCATATATTTT CASSQTVFSGNTIYF
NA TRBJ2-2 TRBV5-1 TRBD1 TGCGCCAGCAGCTTGGGAGACAGGGCCCCCGGGGAGCTGTTTTTT CASSLGDRAPGELFF
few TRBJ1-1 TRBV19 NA TGTGCCAGTAGTCAACAGGGAAAAGGCCCTGAAGCTTTCTTT CASSQQGKGPEAFF
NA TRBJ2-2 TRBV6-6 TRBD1 TGTGCCAGCACCGACCAGGGACAGGGCGTGACCGGGGAGCTGTTTTTT CASTDQGQGVTGELFF
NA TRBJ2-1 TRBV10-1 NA TGCGCCAGCAGCAGCGGAGTTTACAATGAGCAGTTCTTC CASSSGVYNEQFF
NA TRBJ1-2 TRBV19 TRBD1 TGTGCCAGTAGTATAGGGACAGGGGGCGGCTATGGCTACACCTTC CASSIGTGGGYGYTF
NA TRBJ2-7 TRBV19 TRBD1 TGTGCCAGTAGACAAGGGACAGCCGAGCAGTACTTC CASRQGTAEQYF
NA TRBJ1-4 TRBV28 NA TGTGCCAGCAGTTTATCAACCGGGTGGGTTGAAAAACTGTTTTTT CASSLSTGWVEKLFF
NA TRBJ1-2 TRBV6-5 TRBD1 TGTGCCAGCAGTTACCTCCGGACAGGAAAGGGCTATGGCTACACCTTC CASSYLRTGKGYGYTF
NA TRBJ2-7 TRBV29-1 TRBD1 TGCAGCGTTGCCCGGACAGGGGGCTACGAGCAGTACTTC CSVARTGGYEQYF
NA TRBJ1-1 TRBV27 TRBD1 TGTGCCAGCAGACCGACAGGGTTCACTGAAGCTTTCTTT CASRPTGFTEAFF
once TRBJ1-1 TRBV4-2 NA TGTGCCAGCAGCCAAGGGGGAGTTGTTCGGGGTTTGGACACTGAAGCTTTCTTT CASSQGGVVRGLDTEAFF
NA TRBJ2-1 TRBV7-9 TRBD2 TGTGCCAGCAGCGGATGGACTAGCGGGGGGACCGATGAGCAGTTCTTC CASSGWTSGGTDEQFF
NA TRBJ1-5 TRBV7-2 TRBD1 TGTGCCAGCAGCTTTGGTTCCGGGACAGGGGGCAATCAGCCCCAGCATTTT CASSFGSGTGGNQPQHF
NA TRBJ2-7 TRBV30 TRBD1 TGTGCCTGGAGTGGCAGACACAGGGGCCCAGTCTACGAGCAGTACTTC CAWSGRHRGPVYEQYF
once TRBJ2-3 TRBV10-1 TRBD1 TGCGCCAGCAGTGGCGGACAGGTTCCTGGGGATACGCAGTATTTT CASSGGQVPGDTQYF
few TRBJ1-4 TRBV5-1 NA TGCGCCAGCAGCTTGGCCAGTTCTAATGAAAAACTGTTTTTT CASSLASSNEKLFF
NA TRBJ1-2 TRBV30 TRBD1 TGTGCCTGGAGTCGGGGACAGACGATCTATGGCTACACCTTC CAWSRGQTIYGYTF
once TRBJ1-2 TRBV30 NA TGTGCCTGGGATGGCAGGGGCGCCTATGGCTACACCTTC CAWDGRGAYGYTF
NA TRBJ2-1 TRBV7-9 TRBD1 TGTGCCAGCAGCTTATCGCAGGGGGCGCACAATGAGCAGTTCTTC CASSLSQGAHNEQFF
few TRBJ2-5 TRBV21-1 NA TGTGCCAGCAGCAAGCTTTTGACTAGCGGGAGCTCGAAGACCCAGTACTTC CASSKLLTSGSSKTQYF
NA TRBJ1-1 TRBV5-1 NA TGCGCCAGCTTCGGATCCGCCGGGACAAACACTGAAGCTTTCTTT CASFGSAGTNTEAFF
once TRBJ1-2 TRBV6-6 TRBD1 TGTGCCAGCACCGAGGACAGGGTAGACTATGGCTACACCTTC CASTEDRVDYGYTF
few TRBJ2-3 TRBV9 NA TGTGCCAGCAGCGTAGACGGGAATCTAAACTCCAGGACGCAGTATTTT CASSVDGNLNSRTQYF
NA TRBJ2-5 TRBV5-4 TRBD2 TGTGCCAGCAGCCCAGGACTAGCGGGGGTAGAGACCCAGTACTTC CASSPGLAGVETQYF
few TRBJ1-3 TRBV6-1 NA TGTGCCAGTAAGCGGGAAGAGGGTGGAAACACCATATATTTT CASKREEGGNTIYF
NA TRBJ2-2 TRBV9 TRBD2 TGTGCCAGCAGCACCAGCGGGGGGGCATGGACCGGGGAGCTGTTTTTT CASSTSGGAWTGELFF
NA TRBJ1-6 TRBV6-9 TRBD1 TGTGCCAGCAGTATTGAGACAGGGGTTACCTATAATTCCCCCCTCCACTTT CASSIETGVTYNSPLHF
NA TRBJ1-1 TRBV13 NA TGTGCCAGCAGCGCCCAGGTGAACACTGAAGCTTTCTTT CASSAQVNTEAFF
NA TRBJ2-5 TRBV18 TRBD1 TGTGCCAGCTCACTCGCAGGGGGCGCTGGGGAGACCCAGTACTTC CASSLAGGAGETQYF
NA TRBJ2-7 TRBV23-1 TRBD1 TGCGCCAGCAGAGCAGGGGGTATTTCCTACGAGCAGTACTTC CASRAGGISYEQYF
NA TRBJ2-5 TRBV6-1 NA TGTGCCAGCAGGGGGCTCCCGACGAGCCAAGAGACCCAGTACTTC CASRGLPTSQETQYF
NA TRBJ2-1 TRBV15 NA TGTGCCACCAGCAGGACGCTCTCGGGGGGCCTTTACAATGAGCAGTTCTTC CATSRTLSGGLYNEQFF
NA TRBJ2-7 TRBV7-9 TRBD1 TGTGCCAGCAGCTTAGGGATCGACAGGGGGCGCGAGCAGTACTTC CASSLGIDRGREQYF
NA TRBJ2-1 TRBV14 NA TGTGCCAGCAGCCCAGCAGGGGCAGCTTACAATGAGCAGTTCTTC CASSPAGAAYNEQFF
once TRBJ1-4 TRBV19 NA TGTGCCAGTAGTACACCGGGAGGCCAAGGCTTAGGAGAAAAACTGTTTTTT CASSTPGGQGLGEKLFF
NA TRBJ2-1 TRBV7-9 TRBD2 TGTGCCAGCAGCTTAGGGCTAGCGGGAGCTGAGCAGTTCTTC CASSLGLAGAEQFF
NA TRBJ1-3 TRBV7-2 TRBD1 TGTGCCAGCAGCTTACTAGGACAGGGTATCGTGGGAAACACCATATATTTT CASSLLGQGIVGNTIYF
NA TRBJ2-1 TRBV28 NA TGTGCCAGCAGAGTAGGGGGAGTCGGCTACAATGAGCAGTTCTTC CASRVGGVGYNEQFF
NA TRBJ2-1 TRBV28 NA TGTGCCAGCCGCTCCAAAGGGAGCAATGAGCAGTTCTTC CASRSKGSNEQFF
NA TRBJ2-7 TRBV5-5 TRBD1 TGTGCCAGCAGTCCCGGTTGGACAGGCAACGAGCAGTACTTC CASSPGWTGNEQYF
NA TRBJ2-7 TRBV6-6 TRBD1 TGTGCCAGCAGTTACTCGACAGGGCCCTACGAGCAGTACTTC CASSYSTGPYEQYF
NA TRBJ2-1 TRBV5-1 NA TGCGCCAGCAACCCTCGAGCGGCTCCCCCCTACAATGAGCAGTTCTTC CASNPRAAPPYNEQFF
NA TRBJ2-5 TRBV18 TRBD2 TGTGCCAGCTCACCACTAAACACCCCCCAGCGGGGGAACCAAGAGACCCAGTACTTC CASSPLNTPQRGNQETQYF